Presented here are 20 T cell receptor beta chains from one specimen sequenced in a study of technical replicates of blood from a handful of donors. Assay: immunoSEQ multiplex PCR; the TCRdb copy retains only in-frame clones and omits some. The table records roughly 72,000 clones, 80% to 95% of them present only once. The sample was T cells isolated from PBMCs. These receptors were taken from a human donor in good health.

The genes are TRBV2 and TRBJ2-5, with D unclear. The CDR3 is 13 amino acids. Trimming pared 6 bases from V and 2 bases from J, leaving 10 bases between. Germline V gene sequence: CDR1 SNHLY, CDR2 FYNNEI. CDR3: CASSPWQQETQYF. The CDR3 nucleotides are TGTGCCAGCAGCCCGTGGCAGCAAGAGACCCAGTACTTC.

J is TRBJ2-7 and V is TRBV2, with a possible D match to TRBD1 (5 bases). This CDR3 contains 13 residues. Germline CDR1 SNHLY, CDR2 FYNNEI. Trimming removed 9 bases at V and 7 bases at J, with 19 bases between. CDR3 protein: CARATATFQEQYF. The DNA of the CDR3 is TGTGCCAGGGCGACAGCCACGTTTCAGGAGCAGTACTTC.

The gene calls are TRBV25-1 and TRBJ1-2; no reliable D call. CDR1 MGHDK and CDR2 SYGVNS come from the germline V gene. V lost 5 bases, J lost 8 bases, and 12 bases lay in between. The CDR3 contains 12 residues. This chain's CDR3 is CASSTQEFGYTF. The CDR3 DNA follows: TGTGCCAGCAGTACCCAGGAATTCGGCTACACCTTC.

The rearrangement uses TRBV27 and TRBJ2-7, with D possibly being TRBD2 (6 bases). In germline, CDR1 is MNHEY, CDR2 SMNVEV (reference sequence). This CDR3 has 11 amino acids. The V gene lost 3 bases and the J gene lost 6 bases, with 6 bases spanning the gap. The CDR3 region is CASSLGGEQYF. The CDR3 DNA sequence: TGTGCCAGCAGTTTGGGGGGCGAGCAGTACTTC.

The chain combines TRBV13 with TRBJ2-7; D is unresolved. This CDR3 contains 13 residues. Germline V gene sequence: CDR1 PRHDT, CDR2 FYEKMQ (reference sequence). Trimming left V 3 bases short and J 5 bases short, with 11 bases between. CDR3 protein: CASSLAVGHEQYF. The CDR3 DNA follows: TGTGCCAGCAGCTTGGCAGTTGGGCACGAGCAGTACTTC.

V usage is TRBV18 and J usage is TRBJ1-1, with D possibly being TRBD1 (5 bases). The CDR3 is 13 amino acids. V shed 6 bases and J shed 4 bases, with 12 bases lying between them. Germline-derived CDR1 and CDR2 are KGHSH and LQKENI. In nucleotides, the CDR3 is TGTGCCAGCTCCCCCACAGGTCCCACTGAAGCTTTCTTT. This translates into CASSPTGPTEAFF.

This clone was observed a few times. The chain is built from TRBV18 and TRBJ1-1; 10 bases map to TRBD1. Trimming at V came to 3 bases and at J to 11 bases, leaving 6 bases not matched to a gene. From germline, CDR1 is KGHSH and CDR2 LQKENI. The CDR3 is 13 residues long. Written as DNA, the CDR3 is TGTGCCAGCTCACCCGGGACAGGGGTGCGTGCTTTCTTT. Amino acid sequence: CASSPGTGVRAFF.

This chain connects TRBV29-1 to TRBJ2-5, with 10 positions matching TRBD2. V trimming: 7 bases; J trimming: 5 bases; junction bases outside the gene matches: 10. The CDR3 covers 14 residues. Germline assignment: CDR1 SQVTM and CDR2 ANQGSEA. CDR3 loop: CSAGGLARGETQYF. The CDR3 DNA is TGCAGCGCCGGGGGACTAGCGAGGGGGGAGACCCAGTACTTC.

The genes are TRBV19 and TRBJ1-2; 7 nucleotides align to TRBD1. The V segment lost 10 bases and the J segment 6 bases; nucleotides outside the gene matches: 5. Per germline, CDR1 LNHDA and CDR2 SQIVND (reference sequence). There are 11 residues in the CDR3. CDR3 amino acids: CATLDRDGYTF. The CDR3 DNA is TGTGCCACCCTTGACAGGGATGGCTACACCTTC.

This CDR3 is CATKTVLSGANVLTF. CDR3 coding DNA: TGTGCCACAAAGACAGTCCTCTCTGGGGCCAACGTCCTGACTTTC. The rearrangement joins TRBV28 to TRBJ2-6; possible D gene TRBD1, 5 bases. The germline gives CDR1 MDHEN, CDR2 SYDVKM. Trimming removed 10 bases from V and 0 bases from J, with 13 bases in between. The CDR3 consists of 15 residues.

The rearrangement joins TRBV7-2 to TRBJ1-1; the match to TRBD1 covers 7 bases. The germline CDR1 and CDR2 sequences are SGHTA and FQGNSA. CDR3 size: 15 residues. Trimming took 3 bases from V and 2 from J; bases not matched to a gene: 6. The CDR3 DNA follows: TGTGCCAGCAGCTTCTTCTACAGGGGTAACACTGAAGCTTTCTTT. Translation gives CASSFFYRGNTEAFF.

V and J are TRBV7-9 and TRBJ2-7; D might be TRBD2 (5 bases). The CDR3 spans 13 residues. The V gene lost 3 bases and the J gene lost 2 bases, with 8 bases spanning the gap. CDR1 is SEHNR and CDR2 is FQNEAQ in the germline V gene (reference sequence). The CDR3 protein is CASSLGDPYEQYF. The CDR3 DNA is TGTGCCAGCAGCTTGGGAGACCCCTACGAGCAGTACTTC.

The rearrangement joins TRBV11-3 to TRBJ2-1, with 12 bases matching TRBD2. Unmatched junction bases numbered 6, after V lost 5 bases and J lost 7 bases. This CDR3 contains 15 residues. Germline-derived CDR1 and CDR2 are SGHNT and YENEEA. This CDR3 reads CASSATSGGGNEQFF. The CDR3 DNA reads TGTGCCAGCAGCGCGACTAGCGGGGGAGGAAATGAGCAGTTCTTC.

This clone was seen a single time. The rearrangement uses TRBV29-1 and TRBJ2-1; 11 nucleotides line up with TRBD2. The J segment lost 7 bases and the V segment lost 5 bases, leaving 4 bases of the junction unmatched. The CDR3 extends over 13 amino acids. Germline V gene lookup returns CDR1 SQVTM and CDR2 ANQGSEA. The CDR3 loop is CSVRVAGGNEQFF. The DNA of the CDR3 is TGCAGCGTTAGGGTAGCGGGAGGGAATGAGCAGTTCTTC.

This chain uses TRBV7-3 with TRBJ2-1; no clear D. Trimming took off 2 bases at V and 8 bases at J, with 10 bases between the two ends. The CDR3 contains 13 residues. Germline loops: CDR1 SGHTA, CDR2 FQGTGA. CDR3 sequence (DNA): TGTGCCAGCAGCTTATCAATGGTAGATGAGCAGTTCTTC. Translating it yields CASSLSMVDEQFF.

The CDR3 reads CASTSQGTYEQYF. The CDR3 coding sequence is TGTGCCAGTACCTCGCAGGGTACCTACGAGCAGTACTTC. J is TRBJ2-7 and V is TRBV19; maybe TRBD1 (5 bases). Germline CDR1 and CDR2: LNHDA and SQIVND (reference sequence). The CDR3 runs to 13 residues. V lost 7 bases to trimming and J lost 2 bases, with 12 bases between them. The full variable domain, in which reference TRBV19 and TRBJ2-7 provide the parts outside the CDR3, is DGGITQSPKYLFRKEGQNVTLSCEQNLNHDAMYWYRQDPGQGLRLIYYSQIVNDFQKGDIAEGYSVSREKKESFPLTVTSAQKNPTAFYLCASTSQGTYEQYFGPGTRLTVT.

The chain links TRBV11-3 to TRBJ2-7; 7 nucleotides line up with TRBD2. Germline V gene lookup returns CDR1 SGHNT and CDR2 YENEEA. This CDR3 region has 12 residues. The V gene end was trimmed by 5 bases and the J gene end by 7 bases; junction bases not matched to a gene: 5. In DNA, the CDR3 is TGTGCCAGCAGCCTGGGGGAGGGGGAGCAGTACTTC. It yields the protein CASSLGEGEQYF.

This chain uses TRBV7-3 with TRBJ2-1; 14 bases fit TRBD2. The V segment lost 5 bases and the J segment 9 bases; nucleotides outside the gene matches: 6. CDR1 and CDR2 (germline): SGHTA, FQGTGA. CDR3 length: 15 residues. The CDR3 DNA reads TGTGCCAGCAGCCCGTCCGGACTAGCGGGAGGTGAGCAGTTCTTC. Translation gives CASSPSGLAGGEQFF.

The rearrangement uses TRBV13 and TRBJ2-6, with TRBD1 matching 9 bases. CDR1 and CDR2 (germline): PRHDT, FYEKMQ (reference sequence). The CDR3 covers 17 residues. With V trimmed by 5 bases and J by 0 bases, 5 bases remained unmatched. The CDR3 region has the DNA TGTGCCAGCAGCCCGGACAGGGGAGACTCTGGGGCCAACGTCCTGACTTTC. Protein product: CASSPDRGDSGANVLTF.

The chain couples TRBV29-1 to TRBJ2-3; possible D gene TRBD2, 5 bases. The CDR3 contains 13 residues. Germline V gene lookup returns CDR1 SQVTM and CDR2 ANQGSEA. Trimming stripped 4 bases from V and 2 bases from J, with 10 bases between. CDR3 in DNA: TGCAGCGTTGGTGAGGGTTTCACAGATACGCAGTATTTT. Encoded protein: CSVGEGFTDTQYF.